The subject of this entry is one T cell receptor (beta chain). The antigen is not known. The record originates from a study of shared clonotypes between healthy human individuals. Study context: Each donor had three CD4 naive, three CD4 memory, two CD8 naive and one CD8 memory plate.

Donors were Caucasian adults residing in Nashville, Tennessee, USA. Assay: immunoSEQ multiplex PCR; the TCRdb copy retains only in-frame clones and omits some. The sample holds about 2.4 million clones, under 95% seen once. V lost 4 bases to trimming and J lost 4 bases, with 14 bases between them. Looked up from germline, CDR1 is MNHEY and CDR2 is SMNVEV (reference sequence). The CDR3 runs to 14 residues. Study-wide results and caveats: Non-shared clonotypes were found to have lower generation probabilities than the clonotypes that were shared by all four of the sorted-subset donors.

This sequence originates from a man in his late teens or twenties in good health. Some clones in this sample may be carry-over from other donors' samples. Source material: naive CD4+ T cells from PBMCs. Described subset: CD45RA+ positively selected. The chain uses TRBV27 and TRBJ2-7, with D maybe TRBD1 (6 bases). The CDR3 loop reads CASSSPGQFYEQYF. The CDR3 bases are TGTGCCAGCAGTTCCCCCGGACAGTTTTACGAGCAGTACTTC.